A single sample is the source of the 10 T cell receptor beta chains below, sequenced in a study of CD8 T cells in Susac syndrome (dated by TCRdb to about 2019). The library came from the immunoSEQ multiplex PCR assay. RNA was extracted using the RNeasy kit, and roughly 0.5 to 1 microgram was reverse transcribed with random hexamers. TCRdb reanalyzed the raw reads on its own, using fastp at Q25 for trimming and MiXCR for clone calling, and kept in-frame beta chains. Rows are unified per CDR3 protein, each entry keeping the most common DNA and genes. For this sample there are some 110,000 distinct CDR3 sequences; 96% appear just once. The ten top clones hold 0.12% to 0.15% of the sample. The sequenced sample consisted of CD4+ T cells from PBMCs. These receptors were obtained from a human donor with Susac syndrome.

The gene calls are TRBV29-1 and TRBJ2-7, with 7 bases identical to TRBD1. J lost 1 base, V lost 6 bases, and 6 bases had no gene match. This CDR3 has 13 amino acids. The germline V gene encodes CDR1 SQVTM and CDR2 ANQGSEA. As DNA, the CDR3 is TGCAGCGTAGGCAAGACAGGGTCCTACGAGCAGTACTTC. Its protein product is CSVGKTGSYEQYF.

The chain has TRBV20-1 and TRBJ2-1, with TRBD1 as a possible D gene (6 bases). V dropped 0 bases and J dropped 4 bases, with 10 bases sitting between them. This CDR3 region has 14 residues. Germline lookup yields CDR1 DFQATT and CDR2 SNEGSKA (reference sequence). CDR3 in DNA: TGCAGTGCTAGAGATGGACAGATTTACAATGAGCAGTTCTTC. Its protein is CSARDGQIYNEQFF.

The J gene is TRBJ2-3, the V gene TRBV4-1, with no clear D. This CDR3 spans 14 amino acids. The germline V gene has CDR1 MGHRA and CDR2 YSYEKL. V was trimmed by 1 base and J by 5 bases, leaving 10 bases between them. The CDR3 sequence: CASSQVWSGDTQYF. As DNA, the CDR3 is TGCGCCAGCAGCCAAGTTTGGTCGGGAGATACGCAGTATTTT.

The rearrangement links TRBV18 to TRBJ2-7; D might be TRBD1 or TRBD2, each matching 5 bases. Trimming pared 3 bases from V and 7 bases from J, leaving 13 bases between. Germline V gene lookup returns CDR1 KGHSH and CDR2 LQKENI. The CDR3 is made up of 13 amino acids. The CDR3 region has the DNA TGTGCCAGCTCACCCAGGGTTTGGGAGGAGCAGTACTTC. This encodes CASSPRVWEEQYF.

The chain recombines TRBV20-1 with TRBJ2-3; D is unclear. The CDR3 runs 12 residues. Per the germline V gene, CDR1 is DFQATT and CDR2 is SNEGSKA (reference sequence). The V gene lost 5 bases and the J gene lost 5 bases, with 11 bases spanning the gap. The CDR3 DNA follows: TGCAGTGCTTTACGATCGGGAGATACGCAGTATTTT. It yields the protein CSALRSGDTQYF.

The chain couples TRBV28 to TRBJ2-7; 7 nucleotides line up with TRBD1. The CDR3 is 16 residues long. CDR1 MDHEN and CDR2 SYDVKM come from the germline V gene. Trimming took 4 bases from V and 4 from J; bases not matched to a gene: 13. CDR3 sequence (DNA): TGTGCCAGCAGTTCCCCCGGCAGGGGGTCGGTATACGAGCAGTACTTC. This sequence encodes CASSSPGRGSVYEQYF. Combining the CDR3 with reference TRBV28 and TRBJ2-7 gives the whole variable domain DVKVTQSSRYLVKRTGEKVFLECVQDMDHENMFWYRQDPGLGLRLIYFSYDVKMKEKGDIPEGYSVSREKKERFSLILESASTNQTSMYLCASSSPGRGSVYEQYFGPGTRLTVT.

The chain uses TRBV29-1 and TRBJ1-1; D is uncertain. This CDR3 comprises 11 residues. The V gene lost 5 bases and the J gene lost 1 base, with 5 bases spanning the gap. Germline V lookup: CDR1 SQVTM, CDR2 ANQGSEA. The chain's CDR3 is CSVSWNTEAFF. CDR3 sequence (DNA): TGCAGCGTTTCCTGGAACACTGAAGCTTTCTTT.

V and J are TRBV20-1 and TRBJ2-7; D ambiguous. The germline V and J ends were trimmed by 5 bases and 0 bases, with 14 bases remaining between them. CDR1 is DFQATT and CDR2 is SNEGSKA in the germline V gene (reference sequence). CDR3 length equals 14 residues. The CDR3 reads CSAGRPEGSYEQYF. The CDR3 DNA follows: TGCAGTGCTGGTAGGCCGGAAGGCTCCTACGAGCAGTACTTC.

The V gene is TRBV19, the J gene TRBJ1-2; D remains unclear. CDR1 is LNHDA, CDR2 SQIVND, per germline (reference sequence). There are 13 residues in the CDR3. Trimming removed 9 bases from V and 4 bases from J, with 15 bases in between. Here the CDR3 reads CASSPRQVYGYTF. As DNA, the CDR3 is TGTGCCAGCTCTCCGAGGCAGGTCTATGGCTACACCTTC.

This clonotype was seen a few times. The CDR3 DNA is TGTGCCAGCTCACTCGGGACTAGCGGTTACAATGAGCAGTTCTTC. Amino acid sequence: CASSLGTSGYNEQFF. The J gene is TRBJ2-1, the V gene TRBV18, with 11 bases identical to TRBD2. This CDR3 is 15 amino acids long. With 4 bases clipped from V and 4 bases from J, the junction kept 3 bases outside the gene matches. The germline gives CDR1 KGHSH, CDR2 LQKENI.